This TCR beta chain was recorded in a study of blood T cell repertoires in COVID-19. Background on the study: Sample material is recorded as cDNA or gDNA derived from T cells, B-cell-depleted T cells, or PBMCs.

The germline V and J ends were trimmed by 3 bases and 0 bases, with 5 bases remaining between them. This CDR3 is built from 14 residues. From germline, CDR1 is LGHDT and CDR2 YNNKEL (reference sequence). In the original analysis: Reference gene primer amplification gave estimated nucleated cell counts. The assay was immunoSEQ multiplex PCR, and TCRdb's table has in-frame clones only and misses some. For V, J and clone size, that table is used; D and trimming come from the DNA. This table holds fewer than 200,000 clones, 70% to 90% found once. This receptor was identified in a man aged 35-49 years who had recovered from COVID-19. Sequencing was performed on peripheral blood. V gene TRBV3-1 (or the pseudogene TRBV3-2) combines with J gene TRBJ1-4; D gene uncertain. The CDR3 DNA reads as TGTGCCAGCAGCCAGAGGACAACTAATGAAAAACTGTTTTTT. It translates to CASSQRTTNEKLFF.